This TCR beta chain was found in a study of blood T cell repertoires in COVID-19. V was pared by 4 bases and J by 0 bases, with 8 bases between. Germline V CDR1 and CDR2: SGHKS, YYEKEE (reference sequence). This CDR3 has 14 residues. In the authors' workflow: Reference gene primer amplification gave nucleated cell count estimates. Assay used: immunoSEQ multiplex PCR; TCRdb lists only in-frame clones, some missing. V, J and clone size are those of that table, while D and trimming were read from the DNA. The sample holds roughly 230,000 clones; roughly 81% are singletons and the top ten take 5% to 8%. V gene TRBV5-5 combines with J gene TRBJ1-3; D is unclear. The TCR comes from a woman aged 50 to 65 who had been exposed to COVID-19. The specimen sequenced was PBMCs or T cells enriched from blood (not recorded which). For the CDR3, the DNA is TGTGCCAGCAGCCGAGGGAGCTCTGGAAACACCATATATTTT. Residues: CASSRGSSGNTIYF.